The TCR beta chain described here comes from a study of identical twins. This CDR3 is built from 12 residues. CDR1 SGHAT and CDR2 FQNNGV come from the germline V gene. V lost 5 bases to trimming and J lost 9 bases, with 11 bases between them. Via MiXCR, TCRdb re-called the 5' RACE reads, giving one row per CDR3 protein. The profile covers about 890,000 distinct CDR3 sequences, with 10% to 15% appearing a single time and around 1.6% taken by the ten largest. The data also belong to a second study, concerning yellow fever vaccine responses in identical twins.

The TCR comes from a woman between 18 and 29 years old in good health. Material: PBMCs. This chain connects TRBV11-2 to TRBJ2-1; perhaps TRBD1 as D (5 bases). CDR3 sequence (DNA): TGTGCCAGCAGCAAAGGGCAGGGTGAGCAGTTCTTC. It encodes CASSKGQGEQFF. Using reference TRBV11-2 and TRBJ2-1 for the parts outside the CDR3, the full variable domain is EAGVAQSPRYKIIEKRQSVAFWCNPISGHATLYWYQQILGQGPKLLIQFQNNGVVDDSQLPKDRFSAERLKGVDSTLKIQPAKLEDSAVYLCASSKGQGEQFFGPGTRLTVL.